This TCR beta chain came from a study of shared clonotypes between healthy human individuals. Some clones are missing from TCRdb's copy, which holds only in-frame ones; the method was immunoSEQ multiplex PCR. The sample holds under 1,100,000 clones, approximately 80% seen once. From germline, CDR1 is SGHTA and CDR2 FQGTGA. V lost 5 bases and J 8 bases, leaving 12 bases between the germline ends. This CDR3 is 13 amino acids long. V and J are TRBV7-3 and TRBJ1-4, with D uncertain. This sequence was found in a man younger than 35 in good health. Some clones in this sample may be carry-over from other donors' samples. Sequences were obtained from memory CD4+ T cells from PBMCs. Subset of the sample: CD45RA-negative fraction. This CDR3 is CASSPAGIEKLFF. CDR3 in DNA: TGTGCCAGCAGCCCAGCCGGGATCGAAAAACTGTTTTTT.